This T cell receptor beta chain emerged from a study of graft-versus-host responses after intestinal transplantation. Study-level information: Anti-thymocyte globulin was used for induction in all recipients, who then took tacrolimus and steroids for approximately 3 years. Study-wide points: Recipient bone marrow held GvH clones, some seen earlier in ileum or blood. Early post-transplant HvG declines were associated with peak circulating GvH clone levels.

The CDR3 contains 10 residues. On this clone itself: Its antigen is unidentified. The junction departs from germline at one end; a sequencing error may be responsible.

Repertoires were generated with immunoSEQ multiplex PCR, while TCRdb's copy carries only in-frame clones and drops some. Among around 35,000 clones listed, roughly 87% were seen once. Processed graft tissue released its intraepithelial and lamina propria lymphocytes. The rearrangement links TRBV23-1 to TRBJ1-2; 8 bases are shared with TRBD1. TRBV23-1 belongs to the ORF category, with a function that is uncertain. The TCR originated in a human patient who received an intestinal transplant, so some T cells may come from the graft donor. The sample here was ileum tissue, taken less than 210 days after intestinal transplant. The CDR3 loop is CASSHGQGRF. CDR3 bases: TGCGCCAGCAGTCATGGACAGGGCCGATTC.